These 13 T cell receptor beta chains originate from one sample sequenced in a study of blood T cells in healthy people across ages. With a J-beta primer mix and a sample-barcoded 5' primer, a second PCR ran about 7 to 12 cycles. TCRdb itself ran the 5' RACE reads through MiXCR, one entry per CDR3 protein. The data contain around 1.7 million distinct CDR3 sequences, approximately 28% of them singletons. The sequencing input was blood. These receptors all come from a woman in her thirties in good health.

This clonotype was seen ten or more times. CDR3 bases: TGCGCCAGCAGCACCGACCGGGACGGGTTCGGCGAGCAGTACTTC. Translated, it gives CASSTDRDGFGEQYF. The rearrangement uses TRBV5-1 and TRBJ2-7, with D perhaps given as TRBD1 or TRBD2 (5 bases each). Looked up from germline, CDR1 is SGHRS and CDR2 is YFSETQ. The CDR3 consists of 15 residues. V lost 4 bases, J lost 6 bases, and 20 bases lay in between.

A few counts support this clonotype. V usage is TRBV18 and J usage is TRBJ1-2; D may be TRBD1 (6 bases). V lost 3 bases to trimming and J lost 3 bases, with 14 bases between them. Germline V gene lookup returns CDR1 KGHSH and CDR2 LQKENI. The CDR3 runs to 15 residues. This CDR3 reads CASSPTTGLDYGYTF. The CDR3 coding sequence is TGTGCCAGCTCACCGACCACAGGGTTGGACTATGGCTACACCTTC. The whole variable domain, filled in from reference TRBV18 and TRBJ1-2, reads NAGVMQNPRHLVRRRGQEARLRCSPMKGHSHVYWYRQLPEEGLKFMVYLQKENIIDESGMPKERFSAEFPKEGPSILRIQQVVRGDSAAYFCASSPTTGLDYGYTFGSGTRLTVV.

CDR3 sequence reads: CSAWVRAETQYF. The CDR3 bases are TGCAGTGCGTGGGTGAGGGCCGAGACCCAGTACTTC. This chain joins TRBV20-1 and TRBJ2-5; perhaps TRBD2 as D (5 bases). Between the trimmed V and J ends, which lost 6 bases and 5 bases, there was a span of 13 bases. The germline V gene encodes CDR1 DFQATT and CDR2 SNEGSKA (reference sequence). The CDR3 spans 12 residues.

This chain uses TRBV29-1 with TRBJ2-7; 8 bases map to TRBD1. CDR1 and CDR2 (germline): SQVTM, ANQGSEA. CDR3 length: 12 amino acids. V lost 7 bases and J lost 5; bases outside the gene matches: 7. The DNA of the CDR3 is TGCAGCGGGATACAGGGGGGTCACGAGCAGTACTTC. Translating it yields CSGIQGGHEQYF.

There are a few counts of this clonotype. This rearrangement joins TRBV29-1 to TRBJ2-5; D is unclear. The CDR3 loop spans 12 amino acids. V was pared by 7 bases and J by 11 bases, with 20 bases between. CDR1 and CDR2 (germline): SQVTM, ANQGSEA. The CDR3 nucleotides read TGCAGCGGCTTTCGGACGCTCGAGAGGCAGTACTTC. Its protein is CSGFRTLERQYF.

The CDR3 DNA sequence: TGTGCCAGCAGCGGCACCGGGACAGAGACCCAGTACTTC. This codes for CASSGTGTETQYF. This chain links TRBV7-9 with TRBJ2-5; D could derive from TRBD1 or TRBD2 (5 bases each). V was cut by 5 bases and J by 4 bases, with 11 bases left in between. The CDR3 is 13 amino acids. The germline gives CDR1 SEHNR, CDR2 FQNEAQ (reference sequence). Supplemented by reference TRBV7-9 and TRBJ2-5, the full variable domain reads DTGVSQNPRHKITKRGQNVTFRCDPISEHNRLYWYRQTLGQGPEFLTYFQNEAQLEKSRLLSDRFSAERPKGSFSTLEIQRTEQGDSAMYLCASSGTGTETQYFGPGTRLLVL.

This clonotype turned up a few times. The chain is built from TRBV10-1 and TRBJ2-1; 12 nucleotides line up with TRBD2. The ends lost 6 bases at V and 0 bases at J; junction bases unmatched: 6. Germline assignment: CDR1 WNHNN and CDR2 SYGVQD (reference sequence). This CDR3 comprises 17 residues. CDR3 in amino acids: CASSKGLAGSSYNEQFF. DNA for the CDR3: TGCGCCAGCAGCAAAGGACTAGCGGGAAGCTCCTACAATGAGCAGTTCTTC.

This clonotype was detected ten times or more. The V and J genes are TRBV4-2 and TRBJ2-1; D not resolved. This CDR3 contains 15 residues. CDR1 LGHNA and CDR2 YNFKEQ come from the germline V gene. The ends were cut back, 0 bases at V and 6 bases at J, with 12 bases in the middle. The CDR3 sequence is CASSQDLETFNEQFF. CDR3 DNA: TGTGCCAGCAGCCAAGATCTAGAGACCTTCAATGAGCAGTTCTTC.

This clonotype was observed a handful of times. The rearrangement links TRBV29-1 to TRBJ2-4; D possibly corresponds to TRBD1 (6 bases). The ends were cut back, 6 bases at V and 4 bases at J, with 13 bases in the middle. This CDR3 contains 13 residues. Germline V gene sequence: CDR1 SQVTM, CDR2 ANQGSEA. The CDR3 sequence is CSVEGQGKNIQYF. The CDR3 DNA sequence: TGCAGCGTCGAGGGGCAGGGGAAAAACATTCAGTACTTC. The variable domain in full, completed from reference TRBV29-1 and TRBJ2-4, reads SAVISQKPSRDICQRGTSLTIQCQVDSQVTMMFWYRQQPGQSLTLIATANQGSEATYESGFVIDKFPISRPNLTFSTLTVSNMSPEDSSIYLCSVEGQGKNIQYFGAGTRLSVL.

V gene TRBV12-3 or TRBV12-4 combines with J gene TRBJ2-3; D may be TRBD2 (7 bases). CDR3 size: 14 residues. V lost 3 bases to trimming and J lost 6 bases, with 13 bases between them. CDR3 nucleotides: TGTGCCAGCAGTTTTGCGGGGGCGCGGGATACGCAGTATTTT. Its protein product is CASSFAGARDTQYF.

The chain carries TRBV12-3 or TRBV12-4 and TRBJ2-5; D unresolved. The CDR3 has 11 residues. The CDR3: CTIMVRETQYF. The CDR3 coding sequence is TGTACCATAATGGTTCGAGAGACCCAGTACTTC.

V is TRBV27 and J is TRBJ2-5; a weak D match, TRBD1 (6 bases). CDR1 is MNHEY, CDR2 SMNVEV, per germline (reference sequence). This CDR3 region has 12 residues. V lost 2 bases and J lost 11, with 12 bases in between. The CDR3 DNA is TGTGCCAGCAGTTTACCAGGGGTTGAGCAGTACTTC. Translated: CASSLPGVEQYF.

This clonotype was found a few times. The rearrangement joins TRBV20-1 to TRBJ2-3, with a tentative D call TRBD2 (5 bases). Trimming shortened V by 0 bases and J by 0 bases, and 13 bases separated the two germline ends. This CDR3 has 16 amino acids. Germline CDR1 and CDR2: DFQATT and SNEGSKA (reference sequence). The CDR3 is CSARDRERTSTDTQYF. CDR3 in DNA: TGCAGTGCTAGAGATCGCGAGCGGACGAGCACAGATACGCAGTATTTT.